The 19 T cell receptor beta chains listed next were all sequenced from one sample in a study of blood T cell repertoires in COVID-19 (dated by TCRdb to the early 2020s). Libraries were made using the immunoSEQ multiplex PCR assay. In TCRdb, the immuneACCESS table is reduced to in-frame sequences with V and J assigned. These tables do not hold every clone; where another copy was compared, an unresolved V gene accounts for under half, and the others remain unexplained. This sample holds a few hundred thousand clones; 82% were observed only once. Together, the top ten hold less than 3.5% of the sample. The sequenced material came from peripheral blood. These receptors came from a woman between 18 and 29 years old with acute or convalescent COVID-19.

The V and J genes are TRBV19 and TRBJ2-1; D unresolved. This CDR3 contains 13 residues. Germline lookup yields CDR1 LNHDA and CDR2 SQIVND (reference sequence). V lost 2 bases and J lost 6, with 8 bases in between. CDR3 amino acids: CASSIKQSNEQFF. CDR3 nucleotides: TGTGCCAGTAGTATAAAACAGTCCAATGAGCAGTTCTTC.

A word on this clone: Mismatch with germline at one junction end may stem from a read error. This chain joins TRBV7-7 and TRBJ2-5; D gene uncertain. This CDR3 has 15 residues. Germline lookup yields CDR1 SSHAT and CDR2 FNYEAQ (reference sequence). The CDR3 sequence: CASSLSSTKQETQYF. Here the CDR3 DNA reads TGTGCTAGCAGCTTAAGTAGCACAAAACAAGAGACCCAGTACTTC.

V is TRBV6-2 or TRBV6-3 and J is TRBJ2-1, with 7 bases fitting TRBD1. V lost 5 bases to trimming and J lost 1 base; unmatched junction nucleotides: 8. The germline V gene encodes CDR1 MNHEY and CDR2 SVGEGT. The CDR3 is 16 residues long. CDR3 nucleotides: TGTGCCAGCAGTGGACGGGACAGAAGATCCTACAATGAGCAGTTCTTC. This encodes CASSGRDRRSYNEQFF.

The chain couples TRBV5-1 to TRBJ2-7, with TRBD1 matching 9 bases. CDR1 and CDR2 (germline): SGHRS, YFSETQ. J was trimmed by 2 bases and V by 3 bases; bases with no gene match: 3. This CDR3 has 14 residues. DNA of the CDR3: TGCGCCAGCAGCTCAAGGGACAGGGCCTACGAGCAGTACTTC. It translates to CASSSRDRAYEQYF.

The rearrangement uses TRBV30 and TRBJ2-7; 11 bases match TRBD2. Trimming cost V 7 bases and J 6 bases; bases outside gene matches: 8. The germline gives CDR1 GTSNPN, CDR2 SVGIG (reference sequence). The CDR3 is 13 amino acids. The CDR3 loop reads CASSGLAGAEQYF. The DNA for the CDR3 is TGTGCCTCATCCGGACTAGCGGGTGCCGAGCAGTACTTC.

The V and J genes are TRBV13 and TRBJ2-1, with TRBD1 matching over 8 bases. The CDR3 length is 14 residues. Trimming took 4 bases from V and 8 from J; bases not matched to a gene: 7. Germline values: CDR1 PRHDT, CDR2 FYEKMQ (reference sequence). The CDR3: CASSSRTGFDEQFF. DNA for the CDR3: TGTGCCAGCAGCTCCAGGACAGGGTTCGATGAGCAGTTCTTC.

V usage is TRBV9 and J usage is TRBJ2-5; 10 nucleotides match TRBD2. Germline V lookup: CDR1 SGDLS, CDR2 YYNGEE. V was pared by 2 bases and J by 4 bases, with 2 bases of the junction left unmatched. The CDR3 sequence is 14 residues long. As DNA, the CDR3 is TGTGCCAGCAGCGTGACTAGCGGGTCAGAGACCCAGTACTTC. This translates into CASSVTSGSETQYF.

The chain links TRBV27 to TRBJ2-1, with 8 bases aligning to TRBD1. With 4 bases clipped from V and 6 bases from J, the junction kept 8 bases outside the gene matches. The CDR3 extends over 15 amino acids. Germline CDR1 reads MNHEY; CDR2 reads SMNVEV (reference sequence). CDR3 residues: CASSSDTDRVNEQFF. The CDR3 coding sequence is TGTGCCAGCAGTTCGGACACGGACAGGGTCAATGAGCAGTTCTTC.

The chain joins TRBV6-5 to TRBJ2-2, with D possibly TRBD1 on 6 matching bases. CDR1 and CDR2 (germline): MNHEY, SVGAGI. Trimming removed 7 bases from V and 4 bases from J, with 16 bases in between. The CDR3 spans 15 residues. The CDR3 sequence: CASTPDSRATGELFF. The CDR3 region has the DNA TGTGCCAGCACCCCGGACAGTCGGGCCACCGGGGAGCTGTTTTTT.

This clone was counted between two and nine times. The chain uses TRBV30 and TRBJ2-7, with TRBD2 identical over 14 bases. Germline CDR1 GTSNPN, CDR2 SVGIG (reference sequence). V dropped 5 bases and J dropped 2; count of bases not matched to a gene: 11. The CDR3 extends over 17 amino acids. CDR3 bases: TGTGCCTGGCATCCCGGGACTAGCGGGAGAACGGCCTACGAGCAGTACTTC. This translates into CAWHPGTSGRTAYEQYF.

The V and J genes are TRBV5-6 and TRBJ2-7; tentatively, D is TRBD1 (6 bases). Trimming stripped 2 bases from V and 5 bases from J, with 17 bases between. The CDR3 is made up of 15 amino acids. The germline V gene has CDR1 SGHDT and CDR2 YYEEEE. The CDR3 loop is CASSLGQGNFNEQYF. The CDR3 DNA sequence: TGTGCCAGCAGCTTAGGGCAGGGGAACTTCAACGAGCAGTACTTC.

Here the CDR3 DNA reads TGTGCCAGCAGCCAGGGGGGGACTAGCACCCAGTACTTC. This translates into CASSQGGTSTQYF. This sequence joins TRBV14 and TRBJ2-5; 9 positions agree with TRBD2. The V gene's germline CDR1 is SGHDN and CDR2 FVKESK. V lost 3 bases to trimming and J lost 8 bases; unmatched junction nucleotides: 4. The CDR3 loop spans 13 amino acids.

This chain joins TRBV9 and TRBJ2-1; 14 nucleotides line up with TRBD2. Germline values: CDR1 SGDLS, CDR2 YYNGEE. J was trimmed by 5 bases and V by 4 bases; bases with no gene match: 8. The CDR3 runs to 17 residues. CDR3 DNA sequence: TGTGCCAGCAGCCCCGGGACTAGCGGGAGAGTGAACAATGAGCAGTTCTTC. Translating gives CASSPGTSGRVNNEQFF.

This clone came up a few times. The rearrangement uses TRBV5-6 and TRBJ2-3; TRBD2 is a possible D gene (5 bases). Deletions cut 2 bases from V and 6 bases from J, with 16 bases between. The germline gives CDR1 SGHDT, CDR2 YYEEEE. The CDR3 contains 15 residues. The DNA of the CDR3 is TGTGCCAGCAGCTTTTCGCTCGGGAACGGTGATACGCAGTATTTT. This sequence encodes CASSFSLGNGDTQYF.

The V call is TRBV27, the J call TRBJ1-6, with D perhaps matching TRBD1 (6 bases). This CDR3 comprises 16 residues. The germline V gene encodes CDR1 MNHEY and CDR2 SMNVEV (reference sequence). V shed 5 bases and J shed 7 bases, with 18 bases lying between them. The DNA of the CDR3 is TGTGCCAGCAGTGGGGGAAGAGGGACACCCAATTCACCCCTCCACTTT. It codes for CASSGGRGTPNSPLHF.

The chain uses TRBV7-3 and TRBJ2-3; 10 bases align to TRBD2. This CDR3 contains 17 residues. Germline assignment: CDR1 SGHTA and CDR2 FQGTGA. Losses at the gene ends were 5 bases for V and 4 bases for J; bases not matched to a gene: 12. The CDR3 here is CASSPEAGGPVADTQYF. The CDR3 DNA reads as TGTGCCAGCAGCCCTGAAGCGGGAGGGCCGGTGGCAGATACGCAGTATTTT. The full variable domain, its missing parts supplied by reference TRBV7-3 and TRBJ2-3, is GAGVSQTPSNKVTEKGKYVELRCDPISGHTALYWYRQSLGQGPEFLIYFQGTGAADDSGLPNDRFFAVRPEGSVSTLKIQRTERGDSAVYLCASSPEAGGPVADTQYFGPGTRLTVL.

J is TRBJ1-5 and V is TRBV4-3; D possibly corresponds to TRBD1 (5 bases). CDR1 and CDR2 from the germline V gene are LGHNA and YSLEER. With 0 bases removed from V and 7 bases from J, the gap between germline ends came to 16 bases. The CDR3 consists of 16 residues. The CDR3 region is CASSQDGGISGQPQHF. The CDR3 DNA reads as TGCGCCAGCAGCCAAGACGGCGGAATCTCAGGGCAGCCCCAGCATTTT.

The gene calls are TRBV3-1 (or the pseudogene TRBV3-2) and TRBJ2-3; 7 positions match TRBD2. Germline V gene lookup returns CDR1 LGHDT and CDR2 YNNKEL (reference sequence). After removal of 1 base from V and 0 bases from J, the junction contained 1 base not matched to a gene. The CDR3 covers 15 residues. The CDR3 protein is CASSQVGRSTDTQYF. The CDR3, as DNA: TGTGCCAGCAGCCAAGTCGGGAGGAGCACAGATACGCAGTATTTT.

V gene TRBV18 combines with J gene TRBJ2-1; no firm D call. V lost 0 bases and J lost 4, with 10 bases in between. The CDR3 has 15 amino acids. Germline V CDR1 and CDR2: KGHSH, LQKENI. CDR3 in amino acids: CASSPPNTVYNEQFF. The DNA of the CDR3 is TGTGCCAGCTCACCACCAAACACAGTATACAATGAGCAGTTCTTC. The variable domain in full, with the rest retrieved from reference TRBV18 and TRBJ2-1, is NAGVMQNPRHLVRRRGQEARLRCSPMKGHSHVYWYRQLPEEGLKFMVYLQKENIIDESGMPKERFSAEFPKEGPSILRIQQVVRGDSAAYFCASSPPNTVYNEQFFGPGTRLTVL.